This note documents a single T cell receptor beta chain sequence. Measured with immunoSEQ multiplex PCR; TCRdb has only the in-frame clones, and not every one. The data hold about 24,000 clones, with approximately 90% observed a single time. The data derive from a study of a mutant IDH1 vaccine in newly diagnosed glioma. Study background: Treated patients had a mean age of 40.4 years and an approximately 62% male, about 40% female split.

The sample's time point: baseline, week 1 (first vaccination visit). This sample's treatment: pre-vaccination baseline after standard-of-care therapy. In every donor, the tumor was a new WHO grade 3 or 4 IDH1-mutant, ATRX-lost astrocytoma. With 7 bases clipped from V and 1 base from J, the junction kept 12 bases outside the gene matches. The germline V gene has CDR1 LNHDA and CDR2 SQIVND (reference sequence). The CDR3 runs to 18 residues. The sequence came from a man aged 30 to 45 with glioma. Sequences were derived from PBMCs, sampled from a glioma patient treated with radiotherapy, temozolomide or both. The chain employs TRBV19 and TRBJ2-6, with TRBD1 identical over 8 bases. The DNA for the CDR3 is TGTGCCAGTACTCTCAACTGGCAGGGGGCGTCTGGGGCCAACGTCCTGACTTTC. As protein: CASTLNWQGASGANVLTF. Using reference TRBV19 and TRBJ2-6 for the parts outside the CDR3, the full variable domain is DGGITQSPKYLFRKEGQNVTLSCEQNLNHDAMYWYRQDPGQGLRLIYYSQIVNDFQKGDIAEGYSVSREKKESFPLTVTSAQKNPTAFYLCASTLNWQGASGANVLTFGAGSRLTVL.